This TCR beta chain was captured in a study of blood T cells in healthy people across ages. The germline V gene has CDR1 SQVTM and CDR2 ANQGSEA. This CDR3 comprises 15 residues. Deletions cut 3 bases from V and 3 bases from J, with 17 bases between. Healthy Caucasians from Russia aged about 6 to 100 served as donors. The second PCR ran roughly 7 to 12 cycles with a sample-barcoded 5' primer and J-beta primers. Each cDNA molecule received a tag from a template-switch adaptor that had 12 random nucleotides. TCRdb passed the 5' RACE reads through MiXCR, listing each CDR3 protein once. Altogether about 680,000 distinct CDR3 sequences are present, roughly 49% being singletons, with the ten largest covering roughly a third.

The chain links TRBV29-1 to TRBJ2-5; D remains unclear. The receptor's source is a woman between 55 and 75 years old in good health. Input material: blood. CDR3 loop: CSVDPDPASEETQYF. The CDR3, as DNA: TGCAGCGTTGATCCTGACCCAGCCTCTGAAGAGACCCAGTACTTC.